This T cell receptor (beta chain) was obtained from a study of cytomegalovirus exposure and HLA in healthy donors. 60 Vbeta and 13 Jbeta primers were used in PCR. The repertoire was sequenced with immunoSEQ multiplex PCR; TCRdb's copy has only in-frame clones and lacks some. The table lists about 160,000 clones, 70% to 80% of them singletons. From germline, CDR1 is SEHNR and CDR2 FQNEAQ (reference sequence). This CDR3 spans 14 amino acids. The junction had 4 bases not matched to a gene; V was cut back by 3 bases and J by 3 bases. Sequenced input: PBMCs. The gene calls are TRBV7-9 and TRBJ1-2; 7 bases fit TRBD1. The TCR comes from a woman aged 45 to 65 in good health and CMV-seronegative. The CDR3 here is CASSFRGRDYGYTF. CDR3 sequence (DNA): TGTGCCAGCAGCTTTAGGGGGCGCGACTATGGCTACACCTTC. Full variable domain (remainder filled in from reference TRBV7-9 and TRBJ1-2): DTGVSQNPRHKITKRGQNVTFRCDPISEHNRLYWYRQTLGQGPEFLTYFQNEAQLEKSRLLSDRFSAERPKGSFSTLEIQRTEQGDSAMYLCASSFRGRDYGYTFGSGTRLTVV.